This T cell receptor (beta chain) was retrieved from a study of tissue T cells after allogeneic stem cell transplantation. The V segment lost 3 bases and the J segment 4 bases; nucleotides outside the gene matches: 3. The CDR3 is 13 residues long. Germline CDR1 and CDR2: GFQATS and STVNSAI. This sample's time point: mouse harvest day 14 after allogeneic transplant. Each mouse received 10^7 T-cell-depleted marrow cells plus 10^6 splenic CD5+ T cells by tail vein. To note about this clone: The antigen is undetermined. Germline and genes here are mouse. The read falls 1 residue short of the CDR3 end, and the missing part is taken from the germline J gene.

Method: immunoSEQ multiplex PCR; TCRdb's copy keeps in-frame clones and lacks some. The sample contains around 6,800 clones, around a third of which appear only once. The study, taken as a whole, reports: Few T cell clones were shared across patients, but motif clusters showed tissue-specific shared signatures.

The chain joins TRBV20 to TRBJ2-7, with 10 bases lining up with TRBD2. This receptor was identified in a female BALB/c mouse given C57BL/6 T cells with graft-versus-host disease after an allogeneic hematopoietic cell transplant. Sequencing was done on a sample of skin. The CDR3 region is CGASRDWGYEQYF. The sequenced part of the CDR3 DNA is TGTGGTGCTAGCCGGGACTGGGGTTATGAACAGTAC. Full variable domain (rest looked up from reference TRBV20 and TRBJ2-7): GALVYQYPRRTICKSGTSMRMECQAVGFQATSVAWYRQSPQKTFELIALSTVNSAIKYEQNFTQEKFPISHPNLSFSSMTVLNAYLEDRGLYLCGASRDWGYEQYFGPGTRLTVL.